A selection of T cell receptor beta chains follows, all from one sample in a study of T cells in Graves' hyperthyroidism and ophthalmopathy. Each CDR3 protein is one row after TCRdb ran MiXCR on the multiplex PCR reads. Of hundreds of thousands of distinct CDR3 sequences in the sample, around 20% are singletons; the top ten hold under 35%. The specimen was blood. The receptors were sampled from a man aged 25 to 45 with Graves' ophthalmopathy. Both conserved end residues are part of each CDR3.

CASSWGGGSSYNEQFF	16	TRBV28	TRBJ2-1
CASSLVKTTEAFF	13	TRBV11-2	TRBJ1-1
CASRSDRGRKAEAFF	15	TRBV6-5	TRBJ1-1
CASIDDRGEAFF	12	TRBV19	TRBJ1-1
CASSLAPQGAWRTEAFF	17	TRBV7-2	TRBJ1-1
CASSFGEGWGGYTF	14	TRBV12-3/TRBV12-4	TRBJ1-2
CASSTEPQGNEQYF	14	TRBV9	TRBJ2-7
CASSSRTGEQFF	12	TRBV6-5	TRBJ2-1
CASSSWIGGATGELFF	16	TRBV5-5	TRBJ2-2
CASRDSGVKETQYF	14	TRBV2	TRBJ2-5
CASSTDRALTDTQYF	15	TRBV19	TRBJ2-3
CSARDGSKGETQYF	14	TRBV20-1	TRBJ2-5
CASSLGGPFVGNTIYF	16	TRBV7-8	TRBJ1-3
CSARDVGRVTETQYF	15	TRBV20-1	TRBJ2-5
CASSQGIPGADTQYF	15	TRBV4-1	TRBJ2-3
CASSFRPGQGRNEQFF	16	TRBV12-3/TRBV12-4	TRBJ2-1
CASSSRGQGIYEQYF	15	TRBV6-2/TRBV6-3	TRBJ2-7
CASSPVGGAEKLFF	14	TRBV5-1	TRBJ1-4
CASSFEGFTEAFF	13	TRBV5-1	TRBJ1-1
CASSSSGSIRTYEQYF	16	TRBV3-1	TRBJ2-7
CASQLQTGSSYEQYF	15	TRBV6-9	TRBJ2-7
CASSQTTGINVEQYF	15	TRBV4-3	TRBJ2-7
CSANLPGRTDTQYF	14	TRBV20-1	TRBJ2-3
CASSQDEMGEQFF	13	TRBV3-1	TRBJ2-1
CSVEGTGAPSSYNEQFF	17	TRBV29-1	TRBJ2-1
CSVQGRETEAFF	12	TRBV29-1	TRBJ1-1
CAWSPSLVEEQFF	13	TRBV30	TRBJ2-1
CASSPLFQGPNYGYTF	16	TRBV7-8	TRBJ1-2
CASSSSGSPDTQYF	14	TRBV5-8	TRBJ2-3
CASSYSGPQETQYF	14	TRBV6-6	TRBJ2-5
CASSLFVRAQIHNEQFF	17	TRBV12-3/TRBV12-4	TRBJ2-1
CASSLGRAKDEQFF	14	TRBV5-1	TRBJ2-1
CASSSFRGPGYEQYF	15	TRBV7-9	TRBJ2-7
CASSQLVPRDRDNYGYTF	18	TRBV4-1	TRBJ1-2
CATSWGASYNEQFF	14	TRBV18	TRBJ2-1
CASSAGEGQPQHF	13	TRBV2	TRBJ1-5
CASSLPRTGWFF	12	TRBV28	TRBJ1-1
CASSYSRAGGDYEQYF	16	TRBV6-5	TRBJ2-7